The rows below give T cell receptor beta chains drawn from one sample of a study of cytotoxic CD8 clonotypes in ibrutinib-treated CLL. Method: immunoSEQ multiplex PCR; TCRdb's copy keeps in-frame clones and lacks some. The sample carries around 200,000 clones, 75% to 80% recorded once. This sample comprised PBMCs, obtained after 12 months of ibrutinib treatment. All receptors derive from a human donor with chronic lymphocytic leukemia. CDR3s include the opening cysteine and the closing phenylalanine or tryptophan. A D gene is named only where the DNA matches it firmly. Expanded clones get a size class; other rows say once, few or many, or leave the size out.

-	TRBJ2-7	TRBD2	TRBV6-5	TGTGCCAGCAGTGGACTAGCGGGAGTCTACGAGCAGTACTTC	CASSGLAGVYEQYF
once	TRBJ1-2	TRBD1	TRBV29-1	TGCAGCGTTGCCCGCCTCGGGACAGGCACCTTTAACTATGGCTACACCTTC	CSVARLGTGTFNYGYTF
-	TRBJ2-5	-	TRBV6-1	TGTGCCAGCAGTTGGGGAGAGACCCAGTACTTC	CASSWGETQYF
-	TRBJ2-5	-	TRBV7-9	TGTGCCAGCAGCTTCCCACCCACGGAGACCCAGTACTTC	CASSFPPTETQYF
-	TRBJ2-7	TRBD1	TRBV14	TGTGCCAGCAGCCTACCGGGACAGGTGTACGAGCAGTACTTC	CASSLPGQVYEQYF
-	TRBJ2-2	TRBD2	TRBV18	TGTGCCAGCTCACAAAGCCTAGCGGCGAACACCGGGGAGCTGTTTTTT	CASSQSLAANTGELFF
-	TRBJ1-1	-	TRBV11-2	TGTGCCAGCAGCGCAATAGTTTCCACTGAAGCTTTCTTT	CASSAIVSTEAFF
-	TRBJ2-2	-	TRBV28	TGTGCCAGCAGTTCATTCGGGGCTCCTAACACCGGGGAGCTGTTTTTT	CASSSFGAPNTGELFF
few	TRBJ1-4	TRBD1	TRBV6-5	TGTGCCAGCAGTTACGGGGACAGGGTTTATGAAAAACTGTTTTTT	CASSYGDRVYEKLFF
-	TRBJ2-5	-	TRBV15	TGTGCCACCAGCCTTCACGGGGCTGGGGAGACCCAGTACTTC	CATSLHGAGETQYF
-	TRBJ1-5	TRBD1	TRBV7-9	TGTGCCAGCAGCGCTGGGGGACAGCGTCTGAATCAGCCCCAGCATTTT	CASSAGGQRLNQPQHF
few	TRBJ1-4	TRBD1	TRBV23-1	TGCGCCAGCACCAAGGACAGGGGTAATGAAAAACTGTTTTTT	CASTKDRGNEKLFF
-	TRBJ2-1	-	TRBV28	TGTGCCAGCAGGTCTCTAGCGCTTCACCTAGGTGAGCAGTTCTTC	CASRSLALHLGEQFF
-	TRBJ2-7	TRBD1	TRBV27	TGTGCCAGCAGAGCCGGGACAGGCACCTACGAGCAGTACTTC	CASRAGTGTYEQYF
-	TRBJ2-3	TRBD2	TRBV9	TGTGCCAGCAGCACAAGCGGGGGGGCCGGCACAGATACGCAGTATTTT	CASSTSGGAGTDTQYF
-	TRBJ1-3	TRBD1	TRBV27	TGTGCCAGCAGCCGTGACAGGGGCTCTGGAAACACCATATATTTT	CASSRDRGSGNTIYF
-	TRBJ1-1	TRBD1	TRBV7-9	TGTGCCAGCAGCAAGCGGGACAGGGGGCCCCAAAACACTGAAGCTTTCTTT	CASSKRDRGPQNTEAFF
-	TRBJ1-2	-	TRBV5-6	TGTGCCAGCAGCTTGGACCTCAGGGGCCCTAACTATGGCTACACCTTC	CASSLDLRGPNYGYTF
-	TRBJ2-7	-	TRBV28	TGTGCCAGCAGTTCCCCGTGGCAGGGTTCCAACGAGCAGTACTTC	CASSSPWQGSNEQYF
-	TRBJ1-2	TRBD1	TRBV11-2	TGTGCCAGCAGCAGCACGACCGCAGGGGGTGGTGGCTATGGCTACACCTTC	CASSSTTAGGGGYGYTF
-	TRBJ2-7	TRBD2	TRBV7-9	TGTGCCAGCAGCGGGACTAGCGACTCCTACGAGCAGTACTTC	CASSGTSDSYEQYF
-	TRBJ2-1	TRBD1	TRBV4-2	TGTGCCAGCAGCCAAGCGTCGGGGACAGGGTTAAGTGAGCAGTTCTTC	CASSQASGTGLSEQFF
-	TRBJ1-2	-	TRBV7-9	TGTGCCAGCAGCTTACAGAGCAACTATGGCTACACCTTC	CASSLQSNYGYTF
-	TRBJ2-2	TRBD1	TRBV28	TGTGCCAGCAGTTCCGCGGGACAGGGGGTTCGCTCCGGGGAGCTGTTTTTT	CASSSAGQGVRSGELFF
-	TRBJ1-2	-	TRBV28	TGTGCCAGCAGACCGGGGCAGCATAACTATGGCTACACCTTC	CASRPGQHNYGYTF
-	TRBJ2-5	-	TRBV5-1	TGCGCCAGCAGGAGGACTTCGGGGGCGGAGACCCAGTACTTC	CASRRTSGAETQYF
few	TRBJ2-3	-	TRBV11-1	TGTGCCCGAACAGGCACAGATACGCAGTATTTT	CARTGTDTQYF
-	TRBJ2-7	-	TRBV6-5	TGTGCCAGCAGCGACAGGTTCTCCTACGAGCAGTACTTC	CASSDRFSYEQYF
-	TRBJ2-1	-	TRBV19	TGTGCCAGTAGTATTATAGGGACTCATGAGCAGTTCTTC	CASSIIGTHEQFF